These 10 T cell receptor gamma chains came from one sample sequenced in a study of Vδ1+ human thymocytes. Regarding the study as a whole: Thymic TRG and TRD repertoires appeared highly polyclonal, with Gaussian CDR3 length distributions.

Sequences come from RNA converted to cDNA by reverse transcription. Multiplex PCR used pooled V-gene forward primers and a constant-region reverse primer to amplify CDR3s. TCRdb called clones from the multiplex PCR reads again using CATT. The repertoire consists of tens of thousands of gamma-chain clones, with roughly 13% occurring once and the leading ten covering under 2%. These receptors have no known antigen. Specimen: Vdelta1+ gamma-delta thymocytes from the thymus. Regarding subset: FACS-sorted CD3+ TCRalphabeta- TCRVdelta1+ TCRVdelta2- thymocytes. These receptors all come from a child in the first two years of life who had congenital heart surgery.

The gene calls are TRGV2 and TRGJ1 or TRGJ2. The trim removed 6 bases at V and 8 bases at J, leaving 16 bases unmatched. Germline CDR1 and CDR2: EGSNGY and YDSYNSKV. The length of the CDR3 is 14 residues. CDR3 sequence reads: CATWNTPPPHKKLF. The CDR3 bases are TGTGCCACCTGGAATACCCCCCCCCCGCATAAGAAACTCTTT.

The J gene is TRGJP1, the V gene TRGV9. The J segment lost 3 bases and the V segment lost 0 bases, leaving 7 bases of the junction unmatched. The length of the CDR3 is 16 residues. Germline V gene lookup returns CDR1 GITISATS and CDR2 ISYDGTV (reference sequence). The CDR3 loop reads CALWEVGHSTGWFKIF. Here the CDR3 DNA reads TGTGCCTTGTGGGAGGTGGGCCATTCCACTGGTTGGTTCAAGATATTT.

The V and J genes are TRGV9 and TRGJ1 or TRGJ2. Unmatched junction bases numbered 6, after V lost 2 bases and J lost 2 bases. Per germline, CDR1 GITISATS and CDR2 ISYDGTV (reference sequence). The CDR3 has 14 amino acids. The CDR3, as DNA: TGTGCCTTGTGGGAGGGGAAGGATTATTATAAGAAACTCTTT. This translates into CALWEGKDYYKKLF.

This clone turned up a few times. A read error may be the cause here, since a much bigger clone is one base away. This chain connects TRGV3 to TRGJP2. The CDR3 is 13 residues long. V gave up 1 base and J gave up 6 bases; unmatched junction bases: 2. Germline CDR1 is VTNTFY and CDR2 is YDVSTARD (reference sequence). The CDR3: CATWDSGDWIKTF. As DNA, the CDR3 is TGTGCCACCTGGGACAGTGGTGATTGGATCAAGACGTTT.

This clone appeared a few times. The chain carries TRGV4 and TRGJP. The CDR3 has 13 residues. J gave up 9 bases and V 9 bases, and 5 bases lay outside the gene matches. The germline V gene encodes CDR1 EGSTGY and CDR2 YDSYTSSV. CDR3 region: CATLGLGKKIKVF. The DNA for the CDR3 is TGTGCCACCCTCGGGTTGGGCAAAAAAATCAAGGTATTT.

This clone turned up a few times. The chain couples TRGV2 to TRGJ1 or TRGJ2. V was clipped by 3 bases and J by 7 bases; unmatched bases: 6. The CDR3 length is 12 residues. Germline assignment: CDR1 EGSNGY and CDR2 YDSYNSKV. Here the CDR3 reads CATWDPGYKKLF. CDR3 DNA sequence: TGTGCCACCTGGGACCCAGGGTATAAGAAACTCTTT.

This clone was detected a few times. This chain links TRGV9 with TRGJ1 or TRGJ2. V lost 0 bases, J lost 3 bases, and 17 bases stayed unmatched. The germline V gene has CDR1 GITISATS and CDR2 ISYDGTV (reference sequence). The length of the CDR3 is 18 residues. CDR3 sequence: CALWEVQVRGTIYYKKLF. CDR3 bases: TGTGCCTTGTGGGAGGTGCAAGTCAGGGGGACGATTTATTATAAGAAACTCTTT.

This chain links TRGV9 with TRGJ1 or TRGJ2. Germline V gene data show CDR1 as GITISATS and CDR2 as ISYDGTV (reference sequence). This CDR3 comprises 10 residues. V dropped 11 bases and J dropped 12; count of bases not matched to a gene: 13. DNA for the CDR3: TGTGCCTCCGTTGTGGGGGGGAAACTCTTT. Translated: CASVVGGKLF.

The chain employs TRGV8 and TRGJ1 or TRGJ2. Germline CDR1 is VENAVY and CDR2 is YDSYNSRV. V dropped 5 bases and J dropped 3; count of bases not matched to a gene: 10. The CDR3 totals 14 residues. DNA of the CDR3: TGTGCCACCTGGGCCCCACGATGTTATTATAAGAAACTCTTT. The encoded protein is CATWAPRCYYKKLF.

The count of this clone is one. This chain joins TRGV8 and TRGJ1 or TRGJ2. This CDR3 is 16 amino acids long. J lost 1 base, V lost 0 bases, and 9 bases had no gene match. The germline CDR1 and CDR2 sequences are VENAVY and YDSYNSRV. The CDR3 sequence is CATWDRKSINYYKKLF. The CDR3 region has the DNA TGTGCCACCTGGGATAGGAAATCCATCAATTATTATAAGAAACTCTTT.